A single sample is the source of the 21 T cell receptor beta chains below, sequenced in a study of T cells in Graves' hyperthyroidism and ophthalmopathy. The investigators amplified TCR beta CDR3 regions from RNA transcripts. The HTBI primer set served for first-round RT-PCR of the TCR CDR3. One entry per CDR3 protein, called by TCRdb with MiXCR from the multiplex PCR reads. The sample contains hundreds of thousands of distinct CDR3 sequences, roughly 23% of which appear only once. The source material was blood. Source of these receptors: a woman aged 65 to 85 with Graves' ophthalmopathy.

This clonotype was detected a few times. The chain joins TRBV28 to TRBJ2-7; 11 bases fit TRBD2. Germline V CDR1 and CDR2: MDHEN, SYDVKM. There are 18 residues in the CDR3. V lost 3 bases to trimming and J lost 2 bases; unmatched junction nucleotides: 12. In DNA, the CDR3 is TGTGCCAGCAGTTTGGGCGCTGGTGGACTAGCGGGCACCTACGAGCAGTACTTC. It translates to CASSLGAGGLAGTYEQYF.

The rearrangement links TRBV19 to TRBJ2-1; 7 bases map to TRBD1. The CDR3 runs 12 residues. CDR1 is LNHDA and CDR2 is SQIVND in the germline V gene (reference sequence). With 3 bases clipped from V and 7 bases from J, the junction kept 0 bases outside the gene matches. CDR3: CASSIRGNEQFF. The CDR3 region has the DNA TGTGCCAGTAGTATCAGGGGGAATGAGCAGTTCTTC.

In this sample, this clonotype turned up many times. The chain is built from TRBV28 and TRBJ2-5; D may be TRBD1 or TRBD2 (6 bases each). The V end lost 3 bases, the J end lost 3 bases, and 14 bases lay between the germline ends. In germline, CDR1 is MDHEN, CDR2 SYDVKM. The CDR3 extends over 15 amino acids. The CDR3 here is CASSFRGRGEETQYF. In DNA form, the CDR3 reads TGTGCCAGCAGTTTCCGGGGGCGCGGGGAAGAGACCCAGTACTTC. Drawing the rest from reference TRBV28 and TRBJ2-5, the complete variable domain is DVKVTQSSRYLVKRTGEKVFLECVQDMDHENMFWYRQDPGLGLRLIYFSYDVKMKEKGDIPEGYSVSREKKERFSLILESASTNQTSMYLCASSFRGRGEETQYFGPGTRLLVL.

At least ten counts were recorded for this clonotype. The chain combines TRBV6-5 with TRBJ2-3, with TRBD2 matching over 9 bases. Germline V gives CDR1 MNHEY, CDR2 SVGAGI. This CDR3 has 20 amino acids. Trimming removed 0 bases from V and 2 bases from J; junction bases left unmatched: 15. CDR3 DNA sequence: TGTGCCAGCAGTTACTCGAGGTTTGCGGGAGGGCCCAACCCCACAGATACGCAGTATTTT. Translated: CASSYSRFAGGPNPTDTQYF.

The table lists this clonotype with a few counts. This sequence joins TRBV7-9 and TRBJ2-1, with D perhaps matching TRBD1 (6 bases). This CDR3 contains 11 residues. Germline V lookup: CDR1 SEHNR, CDR2 FQNEAQ (reference sequence). CDR3 amino acids: CAFGRGNEQFF. The CDR3 region has the DNA TGTGCGTTCGGAAGGGGGAATGAGCAGTTCTTC.

The V call is TRBV29-1, the J call TRBJ2-1, with D possibly being TRBD1 (5 bases). V was shortened by 8 bases and J by 0 bases, with 11 bases between the two germline ends. CDR3 length equals 13 residues. CDR1 SQVTM and CDR2 ANQGSEA come from the germline V gene. CDR3 protein: CSLRQSSYNEQFF. Here the CDR3 DNA reads TGCAGCCTCAGACAGAGCTCCTACAATGAGCAGTTCTTC.

There are many counts of this clonotype. V and J are TRBV2 and TRBJ2-2, with no clear D. Trimming stripped 11 bases from V and 0 bases from J, with 10 bases between. The germline gives CDR1 SNHLY, CDR2 FYNNEI. This CDR3 region has 13 residues. The CDR3 sequence is CAGRITNTGELFF. Here the CDR3 DNA reads TGTGCCGGCCGGATAACGAACACCGGGGAGCTGTTTTTT.

The chain has TRBV4-3 and TRBJ2-1; TRBD2 agrees at 7 bases. The J segment lost 7 bases and the V segment lost 4 bases, leaving 16 bases of the junction unmatched. The germline V gene has CDR1 LGHNA and CDR2 YSLEER. The CDR3 loop spans 17 amino acids. The CDR3 DNA is TGCGCCAGCAGCCGGATCTTAGGGTGGGAGGGCCGAAATGAGCAGTTCTTC. This gives the protein CASSRILGWEGRNEQFF.

This clonotype was recorded a few times. The chain links TRBV30 to TRBJ2-1, with D perhaps matching TRBD1 (5 bases). Germline V gene lookup returns CDR1 GTSNPN and CDR2 SVGIG (reference sequence). There are 13 residues in the CDR3. V gave up 4 bases and J gave up 0 bases, with 7 bases separating them. The CDR3 loop is CAWNRYSYNEQFF. In DNA, the CDR3 is TGTGCCTGGAACAGGTACTCCTACAATGAGCAGTTCTTC.

This clonotype is labeled as medium-sized (0.01 to 0.1%). The chain combines TRBV6-1 with TRBJ2-5, with D possibly being TRBD1 or TRBD2 (6 bases each). The V gene's germline CDR1 is MNHNS and CDR2 SASEGT. The CDR3 has 15 amino acids. Trimming stripped 7 bases from V and 4 bases from J, with 19 bases between. The CDR3, as DNA: TGTGCCAGCACCGGGGGCCAGGCTGGTGTAGAGACCCAGTACTTC. As protein: CASTGGQAGVETQYF.

This clonotype was seen at least ten times. V is TRBV7-2 and J is TRBJ1-2, with D perhaps TRBD1 (6 bases). CDR1 and CDR2 from the germline V gene are SGHTA and FQGNSA. The CDR3 consists of 13 residues. The V end was cut by 2 bases, the J end by 4 bases, with 8 bases between. CDR3 region: CASSLTGFYGYTF. Here the CDR3 DNA reads TGTGCCAGCAGCTTAACAGGGTTCTATGGCTACACCTTC.

In nucleotides, the CDR3 is TGTGCCAGCTCCGGGGCCAACAATGAGCAGTTCTTC. Amino acid sequence: CASSGANNEQFF. The V gene is TRBV7-3, the J gene TRBJ2-1; the D call may be TRBD1 or TRBD2 (5 bases each). Trimming shortened V by 8 bases and J by 5 bases, and 10 bases separated the two germline ends. The CDR3 totals 12 residues. Germline V gives CDR1 SGHTA, CDR2 FQGTGA.

This clonotype was detected many times. CDR3 bases: TGTGCCAGCAGCTTAGAGAGGCAGGGTCCCGTATCCAATGAGCAGTTCTTC. Residues: CASSLERQGPVSNEQFF. The V gene is TRBV7-6, the J gene TRBJ2-1, with D possibly matching TRBD1 (5 bases). This CDR3 comprises 17 residues. V lost 1 base and J lost 6, with 19 bases in between. Germline V gene lookup returns CDR1 SGHVS and CDR2 FNYEAQ.

For this clonotype: This may be a read error: a much more frequent sequence differs by one nucleotide. The chain recombines TRBV3-1 with TRBJ1-6; maybe TRBD1 (6 bases). Per germline, CDR1 LGHDT and CDR2 YNNKEL (reference sequence). This CDR3 is built from 14 residues. The CDR3 coding sequence is TGTGCCAGCAGCCAAGACACAGGGAATTCACCCCTCTACTTT. Encoded protein: CASSQDTGNSPLYF.

This chain uses TRBV20-1 with TRBJ2-3; 7 bases are shared with TRBD2. The CDR3 covers 15 residues. Germline V CDR1 and CDR2: DFQATT, SNEGSKA (reference sequence). V shed 3 bases and J 4 bases; nucleotides not matched to a gene: 10. In nucleotides, the CDR3 is TGCAGTGCTAGTGAATTAGCGGGCGCCTCAGATACGCAGTATTTT. Protein product: CSASELAGASDTQYF.

This clonotype was detected a few times. This chain links TRBV6-1 with TRBJ2-2; perhaps D is TRBD1 or TRBD2 (5 bases each). The CDR3 runs to 16 residues. Trimming pared 8 bases from V and 7 bases from J, leaving 23 bases between. Germline V gives CDR1 MNHNS, CDR2 SASEGT. Here the CDR3 reads CASRMVGAASNGELFF. CDR3 DNA sequence: TGTGCCAGCCGAATGGTCGGGGCAGCCTCAAACGGGGAGCTGTTTTTT.

CDR3 DNA sequence: TGCAGTGCTATAACCGGGACTAGCGGGAGATCAGATACGCAGTATTTT. Protein sequence: CSAITGTSGRSDTQYF. The chain couples TRBV20-1 to TRBJ2-3, with 14 bases fitting TRBD2. There are 16 residues in the CDR3. Germline V gene lookup returns CDR1 DFQATT and CDR2 SNEGSKA (reference sequence). V trimming: 4 bases; J trimming: 4 bases; junction bases outside the gene matches: 7.

This clonotype has at least ten counts. V and J are TRBV27 and TRBJ1-1, with D unclear. The CDR3 spans 13 residues. Germline loops: CDR1 MNHEY, CDR2 SMNVEV (reference sequence). The V and J ends lost 5 bases and 0 bases respectively, with 7 bases between them. CDR3 region: CASSVNMNTEAFF. DNA of the CDR3: TGTGCCAGCAGTGTTAACATGAACACTGAAGCTTTCTTT.

This clonotype showed up just a few times. The chain links TRBV3-1 to TRBJ2-7, with 10 bases lining up with TRBD1. The CDR3 is 15 residues long. V trimming: 3 bases; J trimming: 6 bases; junction bases outside the gene matches: 8. Germline V gene sequence: CDR1 LGHDT, CDR2 YNNKEL (reference sequence). This chain's CDR3 is CASSQRPGQGSEQYF. The DNA of the CDR3 is TGTGCCAGCAGCCAGCGACCGGGACAGGGGAGCGAGCAGTACTTC.

The sample holds many counts of this clonotype. This sequence joins TRBV11-2 and TRBJ2-7, with 7 nucleotides matching TRBD2. The junction had 8 bases not matched to a gene; V was cut back by 6 bases and J by 3 bases. CDR3 length equals 14 residues. CDR1 SGHAT and CDR2 FQNNGV come from the germline V gene. The CDR3 region is CASRASGGSYEQYF. The DNA for the CDR3 is TGTGCCAGCAGGGCCTCGGGGGGTAGCTACGAGCAGTACTTC.

This clonotype occurred many times. The chain uses TRBV6-1 and TRBJ2-7, with 11 bases matching TRBD2. This CDR3 has 16 amino acids. Germline V gene lookup returns CDR1 MNHNS and CDR2 SASEGT. Trimming took 3 bases from V and 6 from J; bases not matched to a gene: 10. CDR3 protein: CASSDLLAGESLEQYF. DNA for the CDR3: TGTGCCAGCAGTGACTTACTAGCGGGAGAATCCCTCGAGCAGTACTTC.